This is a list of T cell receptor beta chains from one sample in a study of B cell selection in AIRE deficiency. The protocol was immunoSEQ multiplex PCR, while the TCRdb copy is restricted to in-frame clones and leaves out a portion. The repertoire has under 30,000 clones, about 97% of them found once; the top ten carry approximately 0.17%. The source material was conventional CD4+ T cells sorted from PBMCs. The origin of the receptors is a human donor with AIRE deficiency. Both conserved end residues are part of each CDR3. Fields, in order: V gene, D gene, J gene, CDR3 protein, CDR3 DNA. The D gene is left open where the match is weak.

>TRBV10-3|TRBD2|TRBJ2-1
CAISGILAAIYNEQFF
TGTGCCATCAGTGGGATACTAGCGGCCATTTACAATGAGCAGTTCTTC
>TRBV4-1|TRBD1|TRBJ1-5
CASSQGGQFAQHF
TGCGCCAGCAGCCAAGGGGGACAGTTCGCTCAGCATTTT
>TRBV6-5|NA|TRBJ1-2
CASSYSIAAYGYTF
TGTGCCAGCAGTTACTCGATAGCAGCATATGGCTACACCTTC
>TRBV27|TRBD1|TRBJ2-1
CASSQGQGLLLSYNEQFF
TGTGCCAGCAGTCAAGGACAGGGGCTTCTCCTCTCCTACAATGAGCAGTTCTTC
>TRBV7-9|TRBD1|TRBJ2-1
CASSHDRGIYNEQFF
TGTGCCAGCAGCCACGACAGGGGGATATACAATGAGCAGTTCTTC
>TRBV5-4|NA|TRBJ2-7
CATPDGNYEQYF
TGTGCCACTCCGGACGGAAACTACGAGCAGTACTTC
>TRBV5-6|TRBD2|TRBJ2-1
CASSLLAGGMGNEQFF
TGTGCCAGCAGCTTGCTAGCGGGAGGCATGGGCAATGAGCAGTTCTTC
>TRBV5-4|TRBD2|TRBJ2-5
CASSLLLLAGHQETQYF
TGTGCCAGCAGCTTGCTATTGCTAGCGGGGCACCAAGAGACCCAGTACTTC
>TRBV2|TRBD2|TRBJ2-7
CASREGTSGSNEQYF
TGTGCCAGCAGGGAAGGGACTAGCGGGAGCAACGAGCAGTACTTC
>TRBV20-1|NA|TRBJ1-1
CRANPGGEAFF
TGCAGGGCAAATCCTGGCGGTGAAGCTTTCTTT